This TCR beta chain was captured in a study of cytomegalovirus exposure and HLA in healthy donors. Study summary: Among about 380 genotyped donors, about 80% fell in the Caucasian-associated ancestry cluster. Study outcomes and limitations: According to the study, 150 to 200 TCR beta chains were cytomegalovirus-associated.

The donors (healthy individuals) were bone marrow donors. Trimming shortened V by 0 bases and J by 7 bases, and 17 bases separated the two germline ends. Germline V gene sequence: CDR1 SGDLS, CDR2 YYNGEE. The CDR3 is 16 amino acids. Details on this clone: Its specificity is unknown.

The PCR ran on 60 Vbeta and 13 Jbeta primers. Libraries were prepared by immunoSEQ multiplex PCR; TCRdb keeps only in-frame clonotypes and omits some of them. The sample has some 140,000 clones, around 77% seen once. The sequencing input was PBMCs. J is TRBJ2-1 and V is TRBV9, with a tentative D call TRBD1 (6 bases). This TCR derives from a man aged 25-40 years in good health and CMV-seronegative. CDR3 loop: CASSVGGLRAGNEQFF. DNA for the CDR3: TGTGCCAGCAGCGTAGGGGGGCTAAGGGCAGGTAATGAGCAGTTCTTC.